This is a list of T cell receptor beta chains from one sample in a study of cytomegalovirus exposure and HLA in healthy donors. Sequencing used immunoSEQ multiplex PCR; TCRdb keeps in-frame clones, though not all of them. The repertoire holds 95,000 to 100,000 clones, around three quarters seen once, with roughly 4% in the top ten. Material for sequencing was PBMCs. These receptors were collected from a middle-aged man in good health and CMV-seronegative. CDR3s include the opening cysteine and the closing phenylalanine or tryptophan. The D gene is left open where the match is weak. Clone size is shown for a subset of rows, as once, few, many or a class of expanded clone.

v_gene	len	j_gene	abundance	d_gene	CDR3aa	CDR3nt
TRBV25-1	12	TRBJ2-1	.	.	CASSEYYNEQFF	TGTGCCAGCAGTGAATACTATAATGAGCAGTTCTTC
TRBV19	14	TRBJ2-2	.	TRBD1	CASRGQGGTGELFF	TGTGCCAGTAGGGGACAGGGGGGAACCGGGGAGCTGTTTTTT
TRBV12-5	15	TRBJ2-3	.	TRBD2	CASKLAGAGTDTQYF	TGTGCTAGTAAACTAGCGGGGGCAGGAACAGATACGCAGTATTTT
TRBV5-1	16	TRBJ2-3	.	TRBD2	CASSLPASGGRDTQYF	TGCGCCAGCAGCTTGCCGGCTAGCGGGGGGCGGGATACGCAGTATTTT
TRBV18	13	TRBJ2-1	few	TRBD1	CASSRPGGNEQFF	TGTGCCAGCTCACGACCAGGGGGCAATGAGCAGTTCTTC
TRBV5-6	14	TRBJ1-5	.	.	CASSADWSNQPQHF	TGTGCCAGCAGCGCGGACTGGAGCAATCAGCCCCAGCATTTT
TRBV2	15	TRBJ1-5	.	.	CASNPGSYSNQPQHF	TGTGCCAGCAACCCGGGATCCTATAGCAATCAGCCCCAGCATTTT
TRBV7-8	15	TRBJ2-7	.	TRBD1	CASSALGTGSHEQYF	TGTGCCAGCAGCGCCCTTGGGACAGGGTCCCACGAGCAGTACTTC
TRBV7-9	14	TRBJ1-3	.	.	CASSRESSGNTIYF	TGTGCCAGCAGCCGGGAGAGCTCTGGAAACACCATATATTTT
TRBV6-1	12	TRBJ1-2	.	.	CASSTINYGYTF	TGTGCCAGCAGCACTATTAACTATGGCTACACCTTC
TRBV5-1	14	TRBJ2-6	.	.	CASSAYSGANVLTF	TGCGCCAGCAGCGCCTACTCTGGGGCCAACGTCCTGACTTTC
TRBV5-1	13	TRBJ1-1	once	.	CASSFGQGGEAFF	TGCGCCAGCAGCTTTGGGCAGGGCGGTGAAGCTTTCTTT
TRBV7-9	13	TRBJ2-7	.	TRBD1	CSSSFRQGSEQYF	TGTTCCAGCAGCTTTCGACAGGGCTCCGAGCAGTACTTC
TRBV12-5	20	TRBJ2-4	.	TRBD2	CASGCPGTSGGKKTKNIQYF	TGTGCTAGTGGTTGTCCGGGGACTAGCGGGGGGAAGAAGACCAAAAACATTCAGTACTTC
TRBV18	16	TRBJ2-3	.	TRBD2	CASSPPSGGGTDTQYF	TGTGCCAGCTCACCACCCAGCGGGGGAGGCACAGATACGCAGTATTTT
TRBV5-5	15	TRBJ1-1	few	TRBD1	CASSIGDREVAEAFF	TGTGCCAGCAGCATAGGGGACAGGGAGGTCGCTGAAGCTTTCTTT
TRBV29-1	14	TRBJ2-1	once	TRBD1	CSVGLWTGHNEQFF	TGCAGCGTTGGTCTTTGGACAGGCCATAATGAGCAGTTCTTC
TRBV18	16	TRBJ2-3	few	TRBD2	CASSPVSGGSGDTQYF	TGTGCCAGCTCACCGGTGAGCGGGGGGTCTGGAGATACGCAGTATTTT
TRBV11-3	15	TRBJ2-7	.	TRBD1	CASSLGDRGDYEQYF	TGTGCCAGCAGCCTTGGGGACAGGGGAGACTACGAGCAGTACTTC
TRBV30	13	TRBJ2-3	.	.	CAWSVSRGATQYF	TGTGCCTGGAGTGTCTCTCGCGGGGCTACGCAGTATTTT
TRBV7-2	15	TRBJ2-5	few	TRBD1	CASSLAGRGPGTQYF	TGTGCCAGCAGCTTAGCGGGCAGGGGGCCAGGTACCCAGTACTTC
TRBV14	15	TRBJ1-5	.	.	CASSQDGASNQPQHF	TGTGCCAGCAGCCAAGATGGGGCCTCCAATCAGCCCCAGCATTTT
TRBV7-3	14	TRBJ2-1	few	.	CASSSGTTDNEQFF	TGTGCCAGCAGCTCGGGCACGACAGACAATGAGCAGTTCTTC